This section outlines one TCR beta chain sequence together with its context. This specimen comes from a study of T cell responses to AZD1222 COVID-19 vaccine. Using immunoSEQ multiplex PCR, the repertoire was profiled, and TCRdb retains in-frame clones only, with some absent. The sample carries about 150,000 clones, over 75% recorded once. This CDR3 contains 16 residues. CDR1 is SEHNR and CDR2 is FQNEAQ in the germline V gene (reference sequence). V lost 5 bases to trimming and J lost 3 bases, with 19 bases between them. The genes are TRBV7-9 and TRBJ1-2; possibly TRBD1 for D (6 bases). This specimen was peripheral blood, taken 28 days after the second dose of the MenACWY control vaccine. The source is an adult who received the MenACWY meningococcal vaccine as a control. Here the CDR3 DNA reads TGTGCCAGCAGCCTCGAGAGATTATCAGGGGACTATGGCTACACCTTC. It translates to CASSLERLSGDYGYTF.